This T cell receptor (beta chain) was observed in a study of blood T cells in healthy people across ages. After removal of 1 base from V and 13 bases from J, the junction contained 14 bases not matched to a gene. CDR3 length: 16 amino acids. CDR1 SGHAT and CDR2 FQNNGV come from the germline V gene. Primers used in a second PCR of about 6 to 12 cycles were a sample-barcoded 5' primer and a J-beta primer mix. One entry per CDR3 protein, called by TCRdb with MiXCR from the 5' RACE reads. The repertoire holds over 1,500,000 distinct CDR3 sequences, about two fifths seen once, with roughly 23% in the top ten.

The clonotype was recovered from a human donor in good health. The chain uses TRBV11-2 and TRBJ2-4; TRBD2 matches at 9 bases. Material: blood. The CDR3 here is CASSLGASGDYNEQYF. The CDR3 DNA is TGTGCCAGCAGCTTAGGGGCTAGCGGGGACTACAATGAGCAGTACTTC.